One TCR beta chain is described in this entry. No antigen is known for it. This specimen belongs to a study of cytomegalovirus exposure and HLA in healthy donors. Looking at the study overall: Earlier results showed 90 million to 120 million unique TCR beta sequences derived from some 180 million T cells.

V was cut by 0 bases and J by 6 bases, with 9 bases left in between. This CDR3 contains 14 residues. Germline CDR1 reads SGHRS; CDR2 reads YFSETQ. Overall study results and limits: Productive rates of about 90% or about 30% were seen for most TCR beta V segments in an earlier analysis. Other equally common chains were less clonally expanded than HLA-associated TCR beta chains, a later analysis showed.

Primers: 60 Vbeta forward and 13 Jbeta reverse. Here immunoSEQ multiplex PCR was the method, and the copy in TCRdb shows in-frame clones only, minus some. This table holds about 170,000 clones. The receptor's source is a woman in her sixties in good health and CMV-seronegative. Sequences were obtained from PBMCs. The rearrangement links TRBV5-1 to TRBJ2-2; D may be TRBD2 (6 bases). The CDR3 sequence: CASSLELAAGELFF. The CDR3 nucleotides read TGCGCCAGCAGCTTGGAACTAGCAGCCGGGGAGCTGTTTTTT.